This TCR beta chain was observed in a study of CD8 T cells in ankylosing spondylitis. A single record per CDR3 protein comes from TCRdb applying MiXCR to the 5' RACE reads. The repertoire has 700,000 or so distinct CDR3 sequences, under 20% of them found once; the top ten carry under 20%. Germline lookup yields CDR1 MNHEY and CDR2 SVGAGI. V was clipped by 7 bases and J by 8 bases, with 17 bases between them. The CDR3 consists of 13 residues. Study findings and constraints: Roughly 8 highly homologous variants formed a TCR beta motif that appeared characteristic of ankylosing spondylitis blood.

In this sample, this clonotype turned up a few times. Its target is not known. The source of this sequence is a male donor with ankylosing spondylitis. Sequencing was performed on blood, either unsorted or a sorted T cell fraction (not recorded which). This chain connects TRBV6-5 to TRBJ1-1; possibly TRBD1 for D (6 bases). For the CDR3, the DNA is TGTGCCAGCATTAGACAGGAGACTGGCGAAGCTTTCTTT. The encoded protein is CASIRQETGEAFF.